The present T cell receptor beta chain was sequenced within a study of early T cells in non-severe SARS-CoV-2 infection (TCRdb year 2021). For the wider study: Bulk RNA from unsorted whole blood was used for TCR sequencing, so alpha and beta chains could not be paired. Overall study outcomes, separate from this receptor: VDJdb matching was skewed toward anti-spike CD8 responses and likely underestimated virus-specific expansions, missing private and CD4 specificities.

V ends up 7 bases short and J 4 bases short, with an unmatched junction base count of 8. From the cysteine through the phenylalanine, the CDR3 covers 14 amino acids. The sequence is cut down to CDR3 DNA, 42 bases in frame from base 1. Reading the germline V gene (reference sequence) gives CDR1 MNHEY and CDR2 SMNVEV. This clonotype was detected many times. The antigen it recognizes is unknown. No base-level quality is on record; no much larger clone is a single base apart. Set within a cohort of healthcare workers in London, UK, this nested case-control study involved weekly PCR testing of nasopharyngeal swabs along with blood sampling. Healthcare workers were recruited between 23 and 31 March 2020, during the week of the UK lockdown, and were followed weekly for up to about 16 weeks. Libraries were constructed by 5' RACE. Sequencing was performed on a NextSeq 500. Unique molecular identifiers were attached to individual cDNA molecules in the TCR library protocol so that sequencing error and PCR bias could be corrected. Both TCR alpha and beta chains were sequenced, and tight co-correlation was observed between alpha and beta sequence abundances in each sample. Turning to the authors' computational methods: Decombinator V4 was used to perform V gene, J gene and CDR3 annotation of TCR sequences. TCRs were defined as expanded if a significant change between any two time points was detected under a Poisson model with p below 0.0001. TCR abundances were normalised to the total number of TCRs sequenced per sample and expressed as counts per million. TRAV1-2 paired with TRAJ12, TRAJ20 or TRAJ33 defined MAIT TCRs, while TRAV10 paired with TRAJ18 defined iNKT TCRs. VDJdb, accessed on 1 November 2021, was searched for TCRs annotated for CMV, EBV and SARS-CoV-2, and TCRs annotated for more than one antigen were excluded. TCRdb took the public reads, trimmed them with fastp at Q25, ran MiXCR for clone calling and kept in-frame beta chains. Rows matching on CDR3 protein sequence are summarized as one entry with the most common DNA and genes. The V and J calls and clone size come from TCRdb's table, not from the authors' own analysis. The sample data list some 63,000 distinct CDR3 sequences, and 10% to 15% of these were observed just once. The top ten clones comprise about 4.7% of the sample.

The specimen sequenced was whole blood. This sequence uses TRBV27 and TRBJ2-7, and TRBD1 aligns with 9 junction nucleotides. This receptor was identified in an adult who was a healthcare worker with PCR-confirmed SARS-CoV-2 infection or an uninfected control (not recorded which). The CDR3 reads as follows: CASTEDRGCYEQYF. Here is the DNA: TGTGCCAGCACCGAGGACAGGGGATGTTACGAGCAGTACTTC.